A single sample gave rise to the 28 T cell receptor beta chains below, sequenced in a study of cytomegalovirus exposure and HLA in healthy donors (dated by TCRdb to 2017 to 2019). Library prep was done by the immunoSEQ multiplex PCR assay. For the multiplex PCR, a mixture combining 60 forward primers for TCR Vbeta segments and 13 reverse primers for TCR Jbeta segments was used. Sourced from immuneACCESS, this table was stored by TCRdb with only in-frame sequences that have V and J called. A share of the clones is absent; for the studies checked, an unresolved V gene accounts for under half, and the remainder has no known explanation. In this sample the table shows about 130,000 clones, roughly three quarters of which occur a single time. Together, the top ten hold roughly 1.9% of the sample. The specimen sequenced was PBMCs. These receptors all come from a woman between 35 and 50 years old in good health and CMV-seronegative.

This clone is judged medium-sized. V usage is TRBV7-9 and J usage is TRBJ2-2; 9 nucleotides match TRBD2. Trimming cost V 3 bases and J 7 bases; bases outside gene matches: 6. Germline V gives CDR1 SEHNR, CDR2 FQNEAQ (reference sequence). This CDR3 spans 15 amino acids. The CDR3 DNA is TGTGCCAGCAGCTTTAGCGGGAGCCGGGGCGGGGAGCTGTTTTTT. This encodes CASSFSGSRGGELFF.

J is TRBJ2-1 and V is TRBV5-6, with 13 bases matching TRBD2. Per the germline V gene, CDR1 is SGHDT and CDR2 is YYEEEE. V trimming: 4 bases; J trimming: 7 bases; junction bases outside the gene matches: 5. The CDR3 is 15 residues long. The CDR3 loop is CASSLLAGGRNEQFF. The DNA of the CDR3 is TGTGCCAGCAGCCTACTAGCGGGGGGGCGTAATGAGCAGTTCTTC.

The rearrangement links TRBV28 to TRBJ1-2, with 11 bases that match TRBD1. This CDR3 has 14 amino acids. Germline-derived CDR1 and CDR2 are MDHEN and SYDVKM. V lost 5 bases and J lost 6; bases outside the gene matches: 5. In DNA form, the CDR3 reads TGTGCCAGCAGTCCCGGACAGGGGGCGGATGGCTACACCTTC. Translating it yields CASSPGQGADGYTF.

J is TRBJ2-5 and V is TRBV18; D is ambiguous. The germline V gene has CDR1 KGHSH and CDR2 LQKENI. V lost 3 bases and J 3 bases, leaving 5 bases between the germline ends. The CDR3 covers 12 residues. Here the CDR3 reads CASSPTEETQYF. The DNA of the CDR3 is TGTGCCAGCTCACCGACTGAAGAGACCCAGTACTTC.

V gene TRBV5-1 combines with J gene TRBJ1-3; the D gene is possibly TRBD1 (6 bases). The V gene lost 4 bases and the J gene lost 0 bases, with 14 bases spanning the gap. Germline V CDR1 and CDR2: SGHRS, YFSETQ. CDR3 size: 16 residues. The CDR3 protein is CASSRGGGGSGNTIYF. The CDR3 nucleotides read TGCGCCAGCAGCCGCGGAGGGGGGGGCTCTGGAAACACCATATATTTT.

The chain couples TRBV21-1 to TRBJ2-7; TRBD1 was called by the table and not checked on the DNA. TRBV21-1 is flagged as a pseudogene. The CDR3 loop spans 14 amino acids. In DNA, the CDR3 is TGTGCCAGCAGCAAACCCCAGGGGGCTTACGAGCAGTACTTC. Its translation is CASSKPQGAYEQYF.

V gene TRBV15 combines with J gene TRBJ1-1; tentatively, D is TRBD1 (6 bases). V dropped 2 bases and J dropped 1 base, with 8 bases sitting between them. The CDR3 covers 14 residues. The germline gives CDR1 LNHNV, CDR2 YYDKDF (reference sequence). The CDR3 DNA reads TGTGCCACCAGCAGACTACAGGGGAACACTGAAGCTTTCTTT. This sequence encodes CATSRLQGNTEAFF.

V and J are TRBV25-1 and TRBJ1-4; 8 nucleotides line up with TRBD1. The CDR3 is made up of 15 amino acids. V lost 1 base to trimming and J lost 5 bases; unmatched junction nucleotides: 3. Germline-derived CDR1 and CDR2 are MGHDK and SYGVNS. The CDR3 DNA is TGTGCCAGCAGTGAATGGGGACAGGAGAATGAAAAACTGTTTTTT. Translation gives CASSEWGQENEKLFF.

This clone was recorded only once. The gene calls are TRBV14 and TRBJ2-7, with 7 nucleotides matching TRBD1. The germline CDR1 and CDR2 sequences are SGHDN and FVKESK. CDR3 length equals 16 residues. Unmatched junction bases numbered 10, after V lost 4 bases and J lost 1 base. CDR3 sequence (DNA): TGTGCCAGCAGCCCTCCGTTTGGGACAGCATCCTACGAGCAGTACTTC. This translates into CASSPPFGTASYEQYF.

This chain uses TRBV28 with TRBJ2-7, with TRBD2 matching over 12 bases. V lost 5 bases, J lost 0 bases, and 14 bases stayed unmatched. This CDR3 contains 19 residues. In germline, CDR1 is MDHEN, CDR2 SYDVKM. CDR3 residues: CASSIATSGSTLSSYEQYF. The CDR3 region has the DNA TGTGCCAGCAGTATTGCGACTAGCGGGAGTACACTGAGCTCCTACGAGCAGTACTTC.

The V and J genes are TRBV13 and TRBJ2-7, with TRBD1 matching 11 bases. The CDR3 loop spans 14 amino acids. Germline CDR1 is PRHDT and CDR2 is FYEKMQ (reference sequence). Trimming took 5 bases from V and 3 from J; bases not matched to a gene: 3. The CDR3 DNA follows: TGTGCCAGCAGCCCGGGACAGGGGGGCTACGAGCAGTACTTC. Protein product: CASSPGQGGYEQYF.

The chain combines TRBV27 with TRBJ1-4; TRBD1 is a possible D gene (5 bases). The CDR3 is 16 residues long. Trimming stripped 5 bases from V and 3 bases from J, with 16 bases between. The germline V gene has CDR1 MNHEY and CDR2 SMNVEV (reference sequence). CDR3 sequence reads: CASSPRGARPNEKLFF. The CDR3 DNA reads TGTGCCAGCAGTCCTCGCGGGGCACGACCTAATGAAAAACTGTTTTTT.

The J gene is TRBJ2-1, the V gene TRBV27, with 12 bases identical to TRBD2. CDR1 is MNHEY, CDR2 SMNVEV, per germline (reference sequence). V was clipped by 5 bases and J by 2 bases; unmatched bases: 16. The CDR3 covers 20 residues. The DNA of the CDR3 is TGTGCCAGCAGTCTAAGGACTAGCGGGGCCCGGAAGTCTACCTACAATGAGCAGTTCTTC. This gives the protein CASSLRTSGARKSTYNEQFF.

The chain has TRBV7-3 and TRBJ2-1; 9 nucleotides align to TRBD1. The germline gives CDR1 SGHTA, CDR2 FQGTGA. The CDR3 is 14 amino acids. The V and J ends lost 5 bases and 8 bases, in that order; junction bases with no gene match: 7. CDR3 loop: CASSPGTGIHEQFF. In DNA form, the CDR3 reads TGTGCCAGCAGCCCCGGGACAGGGATTCATGAGCAGTTCTTC.

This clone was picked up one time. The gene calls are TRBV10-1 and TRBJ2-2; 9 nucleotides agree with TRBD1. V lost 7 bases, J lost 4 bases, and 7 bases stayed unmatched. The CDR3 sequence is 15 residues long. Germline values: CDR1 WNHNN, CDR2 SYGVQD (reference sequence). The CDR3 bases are TGCGCCAGCAACGCCGGGACAGGGTTCACCGGGGAGCTGTTTTTT. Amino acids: CASNAGTGFTGELFF.

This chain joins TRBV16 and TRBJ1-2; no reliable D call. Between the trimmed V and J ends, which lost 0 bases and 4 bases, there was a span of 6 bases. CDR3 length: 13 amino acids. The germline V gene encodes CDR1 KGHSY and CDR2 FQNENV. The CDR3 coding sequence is TGTGCCAGCAGCCAATCCGGGGTCTATGGCTACACCTTC. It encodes CASSQSGVYGYTF. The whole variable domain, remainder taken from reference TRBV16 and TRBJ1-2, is GEEVAQTPKHLVRGEGQKAKLYCAPIKGHSYVFWYQQVLKNEFKFLISFQNENVFDETGMPKERFSAKCLPNSPCSLEIQATKLEDSAVYFCASSQSGVYGYTFGSGTRLTVV.

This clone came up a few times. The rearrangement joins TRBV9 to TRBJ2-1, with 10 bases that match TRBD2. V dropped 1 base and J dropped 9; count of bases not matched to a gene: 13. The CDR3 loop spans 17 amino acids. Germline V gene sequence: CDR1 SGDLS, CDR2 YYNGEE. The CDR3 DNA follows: TGTGCCAGCAGCGTAATCACGGGTGGGACTAGCGAGACTGAGCAGTTCTTC. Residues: CASSVITGGTSETEQFF. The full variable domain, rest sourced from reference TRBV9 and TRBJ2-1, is DSGVTQTPKHLITATGQRVTLRCSPRSGDLSVYWYQQSLDQGLQFLIQYYNGEERAKGNILERFSAQQFPDLHSELNLSSLELGDSALYFCASSVITGGTSETEQFFGPGTRLTVL.

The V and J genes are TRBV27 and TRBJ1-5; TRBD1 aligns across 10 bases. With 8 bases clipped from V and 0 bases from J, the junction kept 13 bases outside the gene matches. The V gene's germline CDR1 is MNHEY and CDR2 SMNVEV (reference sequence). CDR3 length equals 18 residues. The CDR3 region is CASGRDRGPGYSNQPQHF. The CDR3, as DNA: TGTGCCAGCGGCCGGGACAGGGGACCCGGTTATAGCAATCAGCCCCAGCATTTT.

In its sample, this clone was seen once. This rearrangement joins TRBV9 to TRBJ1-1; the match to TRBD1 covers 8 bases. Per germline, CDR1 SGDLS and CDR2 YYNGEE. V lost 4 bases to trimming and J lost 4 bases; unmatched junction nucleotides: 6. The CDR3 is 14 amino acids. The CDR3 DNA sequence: TGTGCCAGCAGCCCCACCGGGACAGGCACTGAAGCTTTCTTT. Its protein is CASSPTGTGTEAFF.

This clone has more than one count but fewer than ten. The CDR3 DNA follows: TGCGCCAGCAGCCTGACAGGGGAGGATGGCTACACCTTC. Protein: CASSLTGEDGYTF. The chain uses TRBV5-1 and TRBJ1-2; 8 nucleotides align to TRBD1. After removal of 4 bases from V and 6 bases from J, the junction contained 5 bases not matched to a gene. The germline CDR1 and CDR2 sequences are SGHRS and YFSETQ. The CDR3 sequence is 13 residues long.

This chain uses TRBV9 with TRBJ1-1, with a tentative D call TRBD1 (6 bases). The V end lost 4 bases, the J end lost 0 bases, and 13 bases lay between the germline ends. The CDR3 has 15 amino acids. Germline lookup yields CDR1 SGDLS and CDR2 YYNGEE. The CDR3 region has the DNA TGTGCCAGCAGCACTACAGGACAGATGAACACTGAAGCTTTCTTT. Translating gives CASSTTGQMNTEAFF.

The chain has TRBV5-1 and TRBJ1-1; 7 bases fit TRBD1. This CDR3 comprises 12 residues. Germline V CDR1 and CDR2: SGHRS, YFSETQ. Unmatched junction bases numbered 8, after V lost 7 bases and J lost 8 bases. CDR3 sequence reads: CASEGASQEAFF. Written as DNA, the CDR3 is TGCGCCAGCGAGGGGGCAAGTCAGGAAGCTTTCTTT. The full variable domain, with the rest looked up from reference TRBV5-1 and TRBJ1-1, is KAGVTQTPRYLIKTRGQQVTLSCSPISGHRSVSWYQQTPGQGLQFLFEYFSETQRNKGNFPGRFSGRQFSNSRSEMNVSTLELGDSALYLCASEGASQEAFFGQGTRLTVV.

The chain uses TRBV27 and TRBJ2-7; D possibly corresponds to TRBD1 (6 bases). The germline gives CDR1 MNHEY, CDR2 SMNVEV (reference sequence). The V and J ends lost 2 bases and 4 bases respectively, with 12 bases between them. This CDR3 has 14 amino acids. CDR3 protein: CASSLAGAVYEQYF. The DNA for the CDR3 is TGTGCCAGCAGTTTAGCAGGGGCGGTTTACGAGCAGTACTTC.

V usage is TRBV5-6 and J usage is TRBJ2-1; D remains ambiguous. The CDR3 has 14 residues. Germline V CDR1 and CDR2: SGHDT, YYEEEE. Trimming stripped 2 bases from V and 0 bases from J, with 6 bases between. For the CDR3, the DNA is TGTGCCAGCAGCTTAGTTAGCTCCTACAATGAGCAGTTCTTC. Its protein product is CASSLVSSYNEQFF. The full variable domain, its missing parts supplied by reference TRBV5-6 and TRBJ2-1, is DAGVTQSPTHLIKTRGQQVTLRCSPKSGHDTVSWYQQALGQGPQFIFQYYEEEERQRGNFPDRFSGHQFPNYSSELNVNALLLGDSALYLCASSLVSSYNEQFFGPGTRLTVL.

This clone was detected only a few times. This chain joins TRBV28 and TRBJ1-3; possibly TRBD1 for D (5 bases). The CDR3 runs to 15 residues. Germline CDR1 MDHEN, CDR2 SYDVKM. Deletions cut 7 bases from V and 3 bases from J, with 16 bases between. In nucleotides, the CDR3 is TGTGCCAGCACCATCGGAGGGGATCTTGGAAACACCATATATTTT. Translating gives CASTIGGDLGNTIYF.

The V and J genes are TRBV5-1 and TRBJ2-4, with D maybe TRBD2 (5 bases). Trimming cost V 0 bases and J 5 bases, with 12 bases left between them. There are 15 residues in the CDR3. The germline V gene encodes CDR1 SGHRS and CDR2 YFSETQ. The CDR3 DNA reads TGCGCCAGCAGCTTGGGAGGGCCCGGGGAAAACATTCAGTACTTC. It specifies CASSLGGPGENIQYF.

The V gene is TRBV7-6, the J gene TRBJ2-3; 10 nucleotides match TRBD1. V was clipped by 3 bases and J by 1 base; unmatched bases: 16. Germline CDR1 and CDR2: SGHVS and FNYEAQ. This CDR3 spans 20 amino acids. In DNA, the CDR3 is TGTGCCAGCAGCTTTGTCCAAGGACAGGGGGTAGCCTCCCGCACAGATACGCAGTATTTT. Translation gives CASSFVQGQGVASRTDTQYF.

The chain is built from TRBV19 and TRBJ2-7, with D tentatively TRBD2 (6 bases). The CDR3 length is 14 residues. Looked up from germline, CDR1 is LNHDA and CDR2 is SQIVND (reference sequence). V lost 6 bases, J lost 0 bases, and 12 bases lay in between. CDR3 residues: CASREGRNSYEQYF. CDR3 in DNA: TGTGCCAGTAGGGAGGGCCGAAACTCCTACGAGCAGTACTTC.